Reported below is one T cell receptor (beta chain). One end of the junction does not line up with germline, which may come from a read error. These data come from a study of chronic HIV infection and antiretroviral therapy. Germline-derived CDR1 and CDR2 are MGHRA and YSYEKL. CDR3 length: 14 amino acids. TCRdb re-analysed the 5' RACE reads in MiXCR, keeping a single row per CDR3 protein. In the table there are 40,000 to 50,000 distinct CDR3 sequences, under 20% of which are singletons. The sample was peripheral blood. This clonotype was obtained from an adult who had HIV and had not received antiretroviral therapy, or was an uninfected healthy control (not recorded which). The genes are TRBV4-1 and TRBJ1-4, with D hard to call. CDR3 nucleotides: TGCGCCAGCAGCCGGGGAGGATCTAAAGAAAAACTGTTTTTT. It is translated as CASSRGGSKEKLFF.